This is a list of T cell receptor beta chains from one sample in a study of shared clonotypes between healthy human individuals. Only in-frame clones appear in the TCRdb table, and some are missing; sequencing was by immunoSEQ multiplex PCR. Of millions of clones detected, roughly 94% appear once; the ten largest clones hold roughly 0.13%. Sequencing used naive CD4+ T cells sorted from blood. The receptors here all came from a young man in good health. The CDR3 runs from the conserved cysteine through the conserved F or W. The D gene is left open where the match is weak. For some rows the clone size is stated as once, few or many, or as a class when expanded; others skip it.

CDR3nt: TGTGCCAGGTTGACGGGGGCCTACGAGCAGTACTTC; CDR3aa: CARLTGAYEQYF; v_gene: TRBV21-1; abundance: .; j_gene: TRBJ2-7; d_gene: .
CDR3nt: TGTGCCAGCAGCTTGGACGGGGCGGGCACCGGGGAGCTGTTTTTT; CDR3aa: CASSLDGAGTGELFF; v_gene: TRBV11-2; abundance: .; j_gene: TRBJ2-2; d_gene: .
CDR3nt: TGTGCCAGCAGCTCAGGGACGGTTGCCTACGAGCAGTACTTC; CDR3aa: CASSSGTVAYEQYF; v_gene: TRBV7-2; abundance: .; j_gene: TRBJ2-7; d_gene: .
CDR3nt: TGTGCCAGCAATGGGGCAACCACTAATTCACCCCTCCACTTT; CDR3aa: CASNGATTNSPLHF; v_gene: TRBV2; abundance: few; j_gene: TRBJ1-6; d_gene: .
CDR3nt: TGCGCCAGCAGCCAAGATAAAGGCTCCCCTAGTGGCTACACCTTC; CDR3aa: CASSQDKGSPSGYTF; v_gene: TRBV4-3; abundance: .; j_gene: TRBJ1-2; d_gene: .
CDR3nt: TGTGCCAGCAGCTTACAGCCCGGGATCTATGGCTACACCTTC; CDR3aa: CASSLQPGIYGYTF; v_gene: TRBV7-2; abundance: .; j_gene: TRBJ1-2; d_gene: .
CDR3nt: TGTGCCAGCCAAACCGGAGGGGGGGAGTACTTC; CDR3aa: CASQTGGGEYF; v_gene: TRBV30; abundance: .; j_gene: TRBJ2-7; d_gene: .
CDR3nt: TGCGCCAGCAGCAAGACAGGGGATCCCTACAATGAGCAGTTCTTC; CDR3aa: CASSKTGDPYNEQFF; v_gene: TRBV5-1; abundance: .; j_gene: TRBJ2-1; d_gene: TRBD1
CDR3nt: TGTGCCAGCAGCTACCCTCGGACGGCGTCCTACAATGAGCAGTTCTTC; CDR3aa: CASSYPRTASYNEQFF; v_gene: TRBV6-5; abundance: .; j_gene: TRBJ2-1; d_gene: .
CDR3nt: TGTGCCAGCAGCTTGGACGGACAGCCCTATGGCTACACCTTC; CDR3aa: CASSLDGQPYGYTF; v_gene: TRBV5-4; abundance: few; j_gene: TRBJ1-2; d_gene: .
CDR3nt: TGTGCCTGGAGTGTAGGTCAGGGTAGTCAGCCCCAGCATTTT; CDR3aa: CAWSVGQGSQPQHF; v_gene: TRBV30; abundance: .; j_gene: TRBJ1-5; d_gene: .